Following are 32 T cell receptor beta chains from one sample sequenced in a study of blood T cell repertoires in COVID-19 (dated by TCRdb to 2019 to 2021). The library was prepared using the immunoSEQ multiplex PCR assay. Drawn from immuneACCESS, this table holds only the in-frame rearrangements with V and J called that TCRdb kept. Clones are partly lost; checked studies trace under half to an unresolved V gene and leave the rest unexplained. The sample data list about 6,200 clones, and more than 65% of these were observed just once. Jointly, the top ten make up over 13% of the sample. Material: peripheral blood. These receptors were collected from a man aged 60 to 75 with acute or convalescent COVID-19.

This chain uses TRBV2 with TRBJ1-6; 9 bases fit TRBD1. This CDR3 has 12 amino acids. In germline, CDR1 is SNHLY, CDR2 FYNNEI. V lost 6 bases and J lost 10; bases outside the gene matches: 1. The CDR3, as DNA: TGTGCCAGCAGGGGACAGGGATCACCCCTCCACTTT. This encodes CASRGQGSPLHF.

V usage is TRBV18 and J usage is TRBJ2-1; D not resolved. Germline lookup yields CDR1 KGHSH and CDR2 LQKENI. The CDR3 extends over 13 amino acids. V was clipped by 1 base and J by 4 bases, with 5 bases between them. CDR3 amino acids: CASSPLRYNEQFF. DNA of the CDR3: TGTGCCAGCTCACCACTCCGGTACAATGAGCAGTTCTTC.

The V call is TRBV10-3, the J call TRBJ2-4, with D perhaps TRBD1 (5 bases). The germline V gene has CDR1 ENHRY and CDR2 SYGVKD. With 2 bases removed from V and 1 base from J, the gap between germline ends came to 15 bases. The CDR3 loop spans 17 amino acids. As DNA, the CDR3 is TGTGCCATCAGTGAGGATGAAGCGAAGGGGGCCAAAAACATTCAGTACTTC. As protein: CAISEDEAKGAKNIQYF.

The rearrangement joins TRBV6-2 or TRBV6-3 to TRBJ2-7; a possible D gene is TRBD1 (6 bases). CDR1 is MNHEY, CDR2 SVGEGT, per germline. The CDR3 extends over 12 amino acids. The V and J ends lost 6 bases and 2 bases respectively, with 8 bases between them. CDR3 sequence reads: CASSRTAYEQYF. DNA of the CDR3: TGTGCCAGCAGCCGGACAGCCTACGAGCAGTACTTC.

The chain recombines TRBV29-1 with TRBJ1-5, with TRBD1 as a possible D gene (6 bases). This CDR3 is 13 amino acids long. Germline lookup yields CDR1 SQVTM and CDR2 ANQGSEA. V was trimmed by 4 bases and J by 4 bases, leaving 11 bases between them. The CDR3 bases are TGCAGCGTTGTTGCAGGGGCGAATCAGCCCCAGCATTTT. It is translated as CSVVAGANQPQHF.

The CDR3 sequence: CASSIGGKNYGYTF. For the CDR3, the DNA is TGTGCCAGTAGTATAGGAGGAAAGAACTATGGCTACACCTTC. V is TRBV19 and J is TRBJ1-2; no clear D. Germline lookup yields CDR1 LNHDA and CDR2 SQIVND (reference sequence). CDR3 length equals 14 residues. Trimming took off 1 base at V and 2 bases at J, with 8 bases between the two ends.

This clone was observed once. The CDR3 bases are TGTGCCAGTACCGTTTGGACACTGAACACCGGGGAGCTGTTTTTT. The encoded protein is CASTVWTLNTGELFF. V is TRBV6-6 and J is TRBJ2-2; possible D gene TRBD1, 5 bases. Trimming took 9 bases from V and 1 from J, leaving 15 bases between them. CDR3 length equals 15 residues. Germline CDR1 MNHNY, CDR2 SVGAGI (reference sequence).

This sequence joins TRBV7-6 and TRBJ1-2; 7 nucleotides align to TRBD1. The CDR3 runs 15 residues. The junction had 7 bases not matched to a gene; V was cut back by 4 bases and J by 2 bases. The germline CDR1 and CDR2 sequences are SGHVS and FNYEAQ. The CDR3 here is CASSSGPTGNYGYTF. CDR3 in DNA: TGTGCCAGCAGCTCAGGACCGACAGGGAACTATGGCTACACCTTC.

This sequence joins TRBV7-8 and TRBJ1-5; TRBD1 might be the D (6 bases). The CDR3 covers 17 residues. Trimming took off 5 bases at V and 2 bases at J, with 19 bases between the two ends. CDR1 is SGHVS and CDR2 is FQNEAQ in the germline V gene. The CDR3 here is CASSPTPTGFGNQPQHF. CDR3 DNA sequence: TGTGCCAGCAGCCCCACACCTACAGGGTTTGGCAATCAGCCCCAGCATTTT.

V gene TRBV27 combines with J gene TRBJ2-1; TRBD1 agrees at 7 bases. V shed 6 bases, J shed 6 bases, and the junction held 5 bases outside the gene matches. CDR3 length equals 13 residues. CDR1 and CDR2 (germline): MNHEY, SMNVEV (reference sequence). CDR3 sequence: CASRRQGSNEQFF. CDR3 coding DNA: TGTGCCAGCAGACGACAGGGATCCAATGAGCAGTTCTTC.

The rearrangement uses TRBV6-1 and TRBJ1-2; 8 bases are shared with TRBD1. Germline trimming cut 0 bases from V and 7 bases from J; bases unmatched to any gene: 7. CDR3 length: 15 amino acids. In germline, CDR1 is MNHNS, CDR2 SASEGT. CDR3 residues: CASSEAAGGYGGYTF. CDR3 coding DNA: TGTGCCAGCAGTGAAGCGGCAGGGGGCTATGGTGGCTACACCTTC.

This clone appeared a few times. The chain combines TRBV7-9 with TRBJ2-1; 14 bases fit TRBD2. Per the germline V gene, CDR1 is SEHNR and CDR2 is FQNEAQ (reference sequence). This CDR3 comprises 19 residues. V gave up 0 bases and J gave up 0 bases; unmatched junction bases: 4. CDR3 residues: CASSLAIGLAGGSYNEQFF. DNA of the CDR3: TGTGCCAGCAGCTTAGCGATAGGACTAGCGGGGGGCTCCTACAATGAGCAGTTCTTC. The complete variable domain, with remaining parts taken from reference TRBV7-9 and TRBJ2-1, reads DTGVSQNPRHKITKRGQNVTFRCDPISEHNRLYWYRQTLGQGPEFLTYFQNEAQLEKSRLLSDRFSAERPKGSFSTLEIQRTEQGDSAMYLCASSLAIGLAGGSYNEQFFGPGTRLTVL.

This clone is medium-sized within its sample. The DNA for the CDR3 is TGCGCCAGCAGCTTGGCTGGGGGCGATTACACTGAAGCTTTCTTT. It specifies CASSLAGGDYTEAFF. This chain joins TRBV5-1 and TRBJ1-1, with a weak D call TRBD1 (6 bases). Germline lookup yields CDR1 SGHRS and CDR2 YFSETQ. This CDR3 is built from 15 residues. Trimming took off 0 bases at V and 3 bases at J, with 12 bases between the two ends.

This rearrangement joins TRBV5-6 to TRBJ2-7, with unresolved D. The CDR3 has 14 amino acids. From germline, CDR1 is SGHDT and CDR2 YYEEEE. Trimming took 2 bases from V and 0 from J, leaving 9 bases between them. The CDR3 region has the DNA TGTGCCAGCAGCTTTACTGTGAACTCCTACGAGCAGTACTTC. Its protein product is CASSFTVNSYEQYF.

This sequence joins TRBV10-3 and TRBJ1-4; 7 nucleotides align to TRBD1. V gave up 5 bases and J gave up 4 bases; unmatched junction bases: 7. Germline values: CDR1 ENHRY, CDR2 SYGVKD. This CDR3 spans 15 amino acids. The CDR3 region is CAISSDRLHNEKLFF. The CDR3 DNA reads TGTGCCATCAGTTCGGACAGGCTACATAATGAAAAACTGTTTTTT.

The chain carries TRBV27 and TRBJ2-2; 14 bases agree with TRBD2. The CDR3 runs 16 residues. Trimming at V came to 4 bases and at J to 5 bases, leaving 3 bases not matched to a gene. CDR1 and CDR2 (germline): MNHEY, SMNVEV (reference sequence). In DNA form, the CDR3 reads TGTGCCAGCAGTTCACGGACTAGCGGGGGGACCGGGGAGCTGTTTTTT. Translating it yields CASSSRTSGGTGELFF.

The chain links TRBV11-2 to TRBJ1-2; D is undetermined. Germline CDR1 is SGHAT and CDR2 is FQNNGV. The CDR3 is 15 amino acids. Trimming removed 1 base at V and 10 bases at J, with 19 bases between. CDR3 loop: CASSLGLTSLGVYTF. CDR3 nucleotides: TGTGCCAGCAGCTTAGGACTTACATCACTCGGGGTCTACACCTTC.

The chain couples TRBV19 to TRBJ1-1; the D gene is possibly TRBD1 (5 bases). The CDR3 contains 15 residues. From germline, CDR1 is LNHDA and CDR2 SQIVND (reference sequence). V was clipped by 6 bases and J by 4 bases, with 18 bases between them. The CDR3 protein is CASSPQGRVLTEAFF. The CDR3 DNA reads as TGTGCCAGTAGCCCTCAGGGTAGGGTCCTCACTGAAGCTTTCTTT. Full variable domain (missing parts from reference TRBV19 and TRBJ1-1): DGGITQSPKYLFRKEGQNVTLSCEQNLNHDAMYWYRQDPGQGLRLIYYSQIVNDFQKGDIAEGYSVSREKKESFPLTVTSAQKNPTAFYLCASSPQGRVLTEAFFGQGTRLTVV.

In its sample, this clone was seen once. The gene calls are TRBV7-8 and TRBJ2-7; 11 bases align to TRBD1. Trimming took 4 bases from V and 4 from J; bases not matched to a gene: 9. This CDR3 has 16 residues. The germline V gene has CDR1 SGHVS and CDR2 FQNEAQ. Here the CDR3 DNA reads TGTGCCAGCAGCTCCAGAACTGGACAGGGGGCTTACGAGCAGTACTTC. Translation gives CASSSRTGQGAYEQYF.

This clone occurred a few times. The V call is TRBV5-1, the J call TRBJ1-6, with D tentatively TRBD1 (5 bases). The CDR3 runs to 14 residues. With 5 bases removed from V and 8 bases from J, the gap between germline ends came to 14 bases. The germline V gene encodes CDR1 SGHRS and CDR2 YFSETQ. In DNA form, the CDR3 reads TGCGCCAGCAGGGCAGGGCCTCAGGATTCACCCCTCCACTTT. It specifies CASRAGPQDSPLHF. The full variable domain, rest sourced from reference TRBV5-1 and TRBJ1-6, is KAGVTQTPRYLIKTRGQQVTLSCSPISGHRSVSWYQQTPGQGLQFLFEYFSETQRNKGNFPGRFSGRQFSNSRSEMNVSTLELGDSALYLCASRAGPQDSPLHFGNGTRLTVT.

This CDR3 reads CASRAVGANVLTF. The DNA for the CDR3 is TGTGCCAGCAGGGCCGTCGGGGCCAACGTCCTGACTTTC. The chain couples TRBV12-3 or TRBV12-4 to TRBJ2-6, with D unclear. V was shortened by 6 bases and J by 4 bases, with 7 bases between the two germline ends. CDR3 length: 13 amino acids.

The chain couples TRBV6-2 or TRBV6-3 to TRBJ1-1; D is undetermined. Trimming removed 0 bases at V and 4 bases at J, with 6 bases between. Germline CDR1 and CDR2: MNHEY and SVGEGT. The CDR3 is 13 amino acids. In DNA, the CDR3 is TGTGCCAGCAGTTACTCCACGGGCACTGAAGCTTTCTTT. Protein sequence: CASSYSTGTEAFF.

The chain joins TRBV6-1 to TRBJ2-7; D is possibly TRBD1 (5 bases). V lost 3 bases, J lost 2 bases, and 11 bases lay in between. The CDR3 has 14 amino acids. Germline-derived CDR1 and CDR2 are MNHNS and SASEGT. The CDR3 is CASSEIDSTYEQYF. The CDR3, as DNA: TGTGCCAGCAGTGAGATTGACAGCACCTACGAGCAGTACTTC.

The V gene is TRBV7-8, the J gene TRBJ2-2, with 10 bases matching TRBD2. Germline V lookup: CDR1 SGHVS, CDR2 FQNEAQ. V trimming: 2 bases; J trimming: 4 bases; junction bases outside the gene matches: 1. This CDR3 has 15 amino acids. The CDR3 is CASSLRTSGTGELFF. The CDR3 bases are TGTGCCAGCAGCTTAAGGACTAGCGGCACCGGGGAGCTGTTTTTT.

The chain is built from TRBV29-1 and TRBJ2-5, with D perhaps matching TRBD2 (5 bases). Trimming took off 4 bases at V and 5 bases at J, with 11 bases between the two ends. The CDR3 totals 12 residues. Germline CDR1 reads SQVTM; CDR2 reads ANQGSEA. The chain's CDR3 is CSVVFEGETQYF. In nucleotides, the CDR3 is TGCAGCGTTGTTTTTGAGGGTGAGACCCAGTACTTC.

The CDR3 spells CASSQTPGQGISPLHF. Written as DNA, the CDR3 is TGTGCCAGCAGCCAGACTCCTGGACAGGGGATCTCACCCCTCCACTTT. This chain connects TRBV3-1 (or the pseudogene TRBV3-2) to TRBJ1-6; 9 bases align to TRBD1. This CDR3 comprises 16 residues. V was pared by 3 bases and J by 10 bases, with 10 bases of the junction left unmatched. The germline V gene encodes CDR1 LGHDT and CDR2 YNNKEL (reference sequence).

The chain uses TRBV4-3 and TRBJ2-7; TRBD2 aligns across 11 bases. CDR3 size: 14 residues. V trimming: 4 bases; J trimming: 4 bases; junction bases outside the gene matches: 3. The V gene's germline CDR1 is LGHNA and CDR2 YSLEER. CDR3 coding DNA: TGCGCCAGCAGCCCGGGACTAGCGGTTTACGAGCAGTACTTC. The encoded protein is CASSPGLAVYEQYF.

The rearrangement joins TRBV24-1 to TRBJ2-2; 10 nucleotides line up with TRBD1. CDR1 and CDR2 from the germline V gene are KGHDR and SFDVKD. The junction had 10 bases not matched to a gene; V was cut back by 4 bases and J by 15 bases. The CDR3 totals 14 residues. CDR3 protein: CATSETGTGEKLFF. CDR3 sequence (DNA): TGTGCCACCAGTGAAACCGGGACAGGGGAGAAGTTGTTTTTT.

This CDR3 is CASSLAGSYEQYF. The CDR3 nucleotides are TGTGCCAGCAGCCTCGCCGGGAGTTACGAGCAGTACTTC. The V and J genes are TRBV7-2 and TRBJ2-7; D perhaps matches TRBD2 (6 bases). The CDR3 length is 13 residues. The ends were cut back, 5 bases at V and 4 bases at J, with 12 bases in the middle. CDR1 and CDR2 from the germline V gene are SGHTA and FQGNSA.

The rearrangement joins TRBV3-1 (or the pseudogene TRBV3-2) to TRBJ1-2, with 9 bases that match TRBD1. The ends lost 4 bases at V and 5 bases at J; junction bases unmatched: 11. Germline loops: CDR1 LGHDT, CDR2 YNNKEL (reference sequence). CDR3 size: 16 residues. CDR3 protein: CASSPGGTGTRYGYTF. The CDR3 coding sequence is TGTGCCAGCAGCCCCGGAGGGACAGGGACGCGTTATGGCTACACCTTC.

The chain uses TRBV27 and TRBJ1-2; 9 nucleotides line up with TRBD1. This CDR3 has 14 amino acids. V lost 3 bases to trimming and J lost 2 bases; unmatched junction nucleotides: 1. Germline V CDR1 and CDR2: MNHEY, SMNVEV (reference sequence). CDR3 in amino acids: CASSLGQGNYGYTF. Here the CDR3 DNA reads TGTGCCAGCAGTTTGGGACAGGGAAACTATGGCTACACCTTC.

V and J are TRBV9 and TRBJ2-1; no reliable D call. There are 13 residues in the CDR3. V was clipped by 0 bases and J by 4 bases, with 5 bases between them. From germline, CDR1 is SGDLS and CDR2 YYNGEE. This CDR3 is CASSVAEYNEQFF. The CDR3 nucleotides are TGTGCCAGCAGCGTAGCAGAATACAATGAGCAGTTCTTC.